A single sample gave rise to the 3 T cell receptor beta chains below, sequenced in a study of radiation and T cells in renal cell carcinoma. Here immunoSEQ multiplex PCR was the method, and the copy in TCRdb shows in-frame clones only, minus some. There are roughly 130,000 clones in the sample; approximately 90% occur only once, and more than 5% lies in the top ten. Time point noted: blood 2 weeks post-SBRT. Sample treatment: 15 Gy SBRT to primary tumor, nephrectomy 4 weeks later. Sample: blood, taken from a patient whose treatment included radiotherapy and nephrectomy. The receptors derive from a woman in her 70s with renal cell carcinoma.

V is TRBV2 and J is TRBJ2-3; the D gene could be TRBD1 or TRBD2 (5 bases each). The ends were cut back, 7 bases at V and 1 base at J, with 18 bases in the middle. Germline V lookup: CDR1 SNHLY, CDR2 FYNNEI. The CDR3 consists of 16 residues. The CDR3: CASMRWGPAGTDTQYF. CDR3 sequence (DNA): TGTGCCAGCATGCGGTGGGGCCCAGCGGGCACAGATACGCAGTATTTT.

The V and J genes are TRBV11-2 and TRBJ1-1; D ambiguous. CDR1 SGHAT and CDR2 FQNNGV come from the germline V gene. V lost 1 base to trimming and J lost 8 bases, with 8 bases between them. The CDR3 covers 12 residues. The CDR3 reads CASSLAGLEAFF. The CDR3 region has the DNA TGTGCCAGCAGCTTAGCGGGCCTAGAAGCTTTCTTT.

The CDR3 DNA follows: TGTGCCAGCAGTTTGACGAAGTTGGGAGGCGAGCAGTACTTC. Its translation: CASSLTKLGGEQYF. The chain couples TRBV28 to TRBJ2-7; the D gene is possibly TRBD2 (6 bases). The CDR3 totals 14 residues. Germline values: CDR1 MDHEN, CDR2 SYDVKM. Deletions cut 3 bases from V and 6 bases from J, with 15 bases between.